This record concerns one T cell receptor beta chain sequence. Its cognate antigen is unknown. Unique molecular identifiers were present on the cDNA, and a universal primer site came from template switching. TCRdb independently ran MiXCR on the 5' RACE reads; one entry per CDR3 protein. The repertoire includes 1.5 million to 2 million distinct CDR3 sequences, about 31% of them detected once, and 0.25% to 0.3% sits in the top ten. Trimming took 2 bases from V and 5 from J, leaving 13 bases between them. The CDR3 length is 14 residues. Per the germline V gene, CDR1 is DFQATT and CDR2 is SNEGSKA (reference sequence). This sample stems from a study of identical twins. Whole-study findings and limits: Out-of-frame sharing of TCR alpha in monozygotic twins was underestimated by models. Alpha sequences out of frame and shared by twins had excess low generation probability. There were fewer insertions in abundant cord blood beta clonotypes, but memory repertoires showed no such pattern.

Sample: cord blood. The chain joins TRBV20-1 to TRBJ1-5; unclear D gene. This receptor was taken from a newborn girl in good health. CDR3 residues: CSARRSASDQPQHF. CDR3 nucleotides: TGCAGTGCTAGACGATCGGCCAGCGATCAGCCCCAGCATTTT.